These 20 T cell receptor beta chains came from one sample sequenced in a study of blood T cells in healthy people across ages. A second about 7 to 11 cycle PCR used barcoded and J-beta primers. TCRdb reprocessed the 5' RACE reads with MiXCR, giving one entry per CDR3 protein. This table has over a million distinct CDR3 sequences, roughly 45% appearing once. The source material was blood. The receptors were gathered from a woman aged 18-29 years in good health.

Written as DNA, the CDR3 is TGCAGTGCTAGAGATCCCCCCCCAGGGAGGTCGGCTGAAGCTTTCTTT. This sequence encodes CSARDPPPGRSAEAFF. J is TRBJ1-1 and V is TRBV20-1; D might be TRBD1 (5 bases). The CDR3 consists of 16 residues. V lost 0 bases, J lost 6 bases, and 20 bases lay in between. Germline-derived CDR1 and CDR2 are DFQATT and SNEGSKA (reference sequence).

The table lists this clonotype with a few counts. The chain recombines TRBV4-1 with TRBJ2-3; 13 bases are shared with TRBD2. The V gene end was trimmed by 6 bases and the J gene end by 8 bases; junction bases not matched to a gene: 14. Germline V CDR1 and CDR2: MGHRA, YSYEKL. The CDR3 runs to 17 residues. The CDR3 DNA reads TGCGCCAGCAGAGGACTAGCGGGGGACCCTAGCGAGGGTACGCAGTATTTT. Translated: CASRGLAGDPSEGTQYF.

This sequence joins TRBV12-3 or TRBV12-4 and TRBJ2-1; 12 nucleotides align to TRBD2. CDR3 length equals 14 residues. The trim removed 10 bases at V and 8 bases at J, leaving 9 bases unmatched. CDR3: CATYLAGGRDEQFF. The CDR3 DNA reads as TGTGCCACCTATCTAGCGGGGGGGAGGGATGAGCAGTTCTTC.

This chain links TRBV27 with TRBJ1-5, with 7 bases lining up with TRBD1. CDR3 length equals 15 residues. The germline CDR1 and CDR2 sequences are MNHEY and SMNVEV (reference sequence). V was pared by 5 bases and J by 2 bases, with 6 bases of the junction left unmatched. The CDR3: CASSSGTAGNQPQHF. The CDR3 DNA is TGTGCCAGCAGTAGCGGGACAGCCGGCAATCAGCCCCAGCATTTT.

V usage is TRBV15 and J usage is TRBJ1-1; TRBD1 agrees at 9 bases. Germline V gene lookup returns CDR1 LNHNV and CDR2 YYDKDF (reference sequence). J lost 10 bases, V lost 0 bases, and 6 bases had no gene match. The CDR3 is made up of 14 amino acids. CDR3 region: CATSRDPGQGRAFF. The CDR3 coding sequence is TGTGCCACCAGCAGAGATCCCGGACAGGGGAGAGCTTTCTTT.

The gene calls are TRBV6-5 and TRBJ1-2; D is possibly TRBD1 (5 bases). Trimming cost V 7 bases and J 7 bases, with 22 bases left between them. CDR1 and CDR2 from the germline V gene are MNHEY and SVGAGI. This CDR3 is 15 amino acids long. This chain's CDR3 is CASTSTVLMGSGYTF. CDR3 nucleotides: TGTGCCAGCACCTCGACAGTCTTGATGGGGAGTGGCTACACCTTC.

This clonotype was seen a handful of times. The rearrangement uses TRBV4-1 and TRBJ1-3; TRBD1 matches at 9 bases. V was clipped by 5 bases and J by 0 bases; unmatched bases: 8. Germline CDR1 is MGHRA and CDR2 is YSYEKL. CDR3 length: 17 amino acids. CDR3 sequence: CASSTQTGGSSGNTIYF. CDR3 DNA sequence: TGCGCCAGCAGCACCCAGACAGGGGGGAGCTCTGGAAACACCATATATTTT.

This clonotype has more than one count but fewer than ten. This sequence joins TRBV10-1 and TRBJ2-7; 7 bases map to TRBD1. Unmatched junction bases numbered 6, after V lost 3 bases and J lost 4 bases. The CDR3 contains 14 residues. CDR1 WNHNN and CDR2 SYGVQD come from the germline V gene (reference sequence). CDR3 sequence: CASSEEGAGYEQYF. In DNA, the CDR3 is TGCGCCAGCAGTGAAGAGGGGGCGGGTTACGAGCAGTACTTC.

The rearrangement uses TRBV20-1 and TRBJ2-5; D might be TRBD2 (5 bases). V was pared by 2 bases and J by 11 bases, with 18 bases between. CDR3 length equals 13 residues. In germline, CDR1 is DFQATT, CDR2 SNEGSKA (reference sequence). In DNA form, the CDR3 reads TGCAGTGCTAGATCACCTGGGGTCGGGGAGCAGTACTTC. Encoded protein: CSARSPGVGEQYF.

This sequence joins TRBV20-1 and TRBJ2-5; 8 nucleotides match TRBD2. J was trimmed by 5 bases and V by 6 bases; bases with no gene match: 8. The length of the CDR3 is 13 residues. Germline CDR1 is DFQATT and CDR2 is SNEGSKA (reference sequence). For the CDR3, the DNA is TGCAGTGCCAATAGCGGGGCGCGGGAGACCCAGTACTTC. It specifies CSANSGARETQYF.

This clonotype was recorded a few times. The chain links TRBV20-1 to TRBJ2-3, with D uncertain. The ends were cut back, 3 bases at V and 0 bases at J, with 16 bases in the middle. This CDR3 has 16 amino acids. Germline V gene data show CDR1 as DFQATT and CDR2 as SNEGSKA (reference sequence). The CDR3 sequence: CSASQIRAVSTDTQYF. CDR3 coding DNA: TGCAGTGCTAGCCAGATCCGGGCTGTAAGCACAGATACGCAGTATTTT.

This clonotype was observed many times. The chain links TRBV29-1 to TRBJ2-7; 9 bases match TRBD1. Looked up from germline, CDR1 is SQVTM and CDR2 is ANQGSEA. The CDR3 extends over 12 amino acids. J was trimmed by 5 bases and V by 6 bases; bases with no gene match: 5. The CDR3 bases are TGCAGCGTCGAGAGACAGGGGGACGAGCAGTACTTC. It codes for CSVERQGDEQYF.

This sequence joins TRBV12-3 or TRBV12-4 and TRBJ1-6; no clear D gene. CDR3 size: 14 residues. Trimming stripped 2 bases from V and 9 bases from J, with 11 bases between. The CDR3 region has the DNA TGTGCCAGCAGTTTAATGCTGGGTAGTTCACCCCTCCACTTT. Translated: CASSLMLGSSPLHF.

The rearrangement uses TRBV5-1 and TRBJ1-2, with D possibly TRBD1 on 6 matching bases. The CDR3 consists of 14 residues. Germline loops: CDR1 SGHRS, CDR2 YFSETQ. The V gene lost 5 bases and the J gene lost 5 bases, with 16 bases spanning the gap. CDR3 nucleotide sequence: TGCGCCAGCAGGACCTCGGGGGGGGCATATGGCTACACCTTC. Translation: CASRTSGGAYGYTF.

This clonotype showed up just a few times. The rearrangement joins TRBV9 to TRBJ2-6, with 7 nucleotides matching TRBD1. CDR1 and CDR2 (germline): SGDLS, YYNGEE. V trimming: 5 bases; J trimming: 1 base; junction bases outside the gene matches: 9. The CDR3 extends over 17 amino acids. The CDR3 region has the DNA TGTGCCAGCAGGCCAAGACAGGGAGTGTCTGGGGCCAACGTCCTGACTTTC. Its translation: CASRPRQGVSGANVLTF.

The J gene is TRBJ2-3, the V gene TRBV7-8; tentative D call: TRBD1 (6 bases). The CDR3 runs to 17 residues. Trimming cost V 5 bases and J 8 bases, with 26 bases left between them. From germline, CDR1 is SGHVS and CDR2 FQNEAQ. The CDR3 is CASSGGRDAAHRGTQYF. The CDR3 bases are TGTGCCAGCAGCGGGGGCCGGGACGCAGCCCACCGCGGTACGCAGTATTTT.

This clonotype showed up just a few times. The CDR3 sequence: CASSQASGSRTSNEQFF. In nucleotides, the CDR3 is TGTGCCAGCAGCCAAGCTAGCGGGAGTCGTACGTCGAATGAGCAGTTCTTC. V and J are TRBV14 and TRBJ2-1, with 10 bases that match TRBD2. CDR3 length: 17 amino acids. With V trimmed by 1 base and J by 7 bases, 10 bases remained unmatched. CDR1 is SGHDN and CDR2 is FVKESK in the germline V gene.

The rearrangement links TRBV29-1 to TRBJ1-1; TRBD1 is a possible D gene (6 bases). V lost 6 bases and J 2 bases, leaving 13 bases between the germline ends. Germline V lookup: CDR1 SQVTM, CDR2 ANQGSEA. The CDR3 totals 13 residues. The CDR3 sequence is CSVVSGGNTEAFF. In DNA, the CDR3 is TGCAGCGTCGTCAGCGGGGGCAACACTGAAGCTTTCTTT.

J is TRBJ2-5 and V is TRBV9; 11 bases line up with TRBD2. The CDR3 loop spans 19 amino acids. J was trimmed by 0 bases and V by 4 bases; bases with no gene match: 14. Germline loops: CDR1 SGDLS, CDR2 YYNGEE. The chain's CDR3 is CASSPRPDRLAGYQETQYF. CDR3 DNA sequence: TGTGCCAGCAGCCCTAGGCCCGACCGACTAGCGGGGTACCAAGAGACCCAGTACTTC.

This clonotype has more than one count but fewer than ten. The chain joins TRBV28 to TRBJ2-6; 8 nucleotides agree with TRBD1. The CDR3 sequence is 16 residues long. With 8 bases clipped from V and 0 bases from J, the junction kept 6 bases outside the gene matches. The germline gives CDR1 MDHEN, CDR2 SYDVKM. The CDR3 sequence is CASPRTGNSGANVLTF. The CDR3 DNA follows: TGTGCCAGCCCTCGGACAGGGAACTCTGGGGCCAACGTCCTGACTTTC.